The 24 T cell receptor beta chains below come from one sample, sequenced in a study of cytomegalovirus exposure and HLA in healthy donors. Primers for the PCR totalled 60 Vbeta and 13 Jbeta. The assay was immunoSEQ multiplex PCR, and TCRdb's table has in-frame clones only and misses some. The repertoire holds approximately 170,000 clones, with approximately 88% as singletons. Source material: PBMCs. The receptors derive from a boy aged 2 to 9 in good health and CMV-seronegative.

The chain is built from TRBV6-5 and TRBJ1-3; D is unclear. This CDR3 has 14 residues. V was shortened by 5 bases and J by 7 bases, with 15 bases between the two germline ends. Looked up from germline, CDR1 is MNHEY and CDR2 is SVGAGI. The CDR3 DNA is TGTGCCAGCAGTGCAGCGTCTACCCGGAACACCATATATTTT. It yields the protein CASSAASTRNTIYF.

The genes are TRBV18 and TRBJ2-7; weak D call: TRBD2 (6 bases). CDR3 length equals 13 residues. V lost 6 bases and J 6 bases, leaving 15 bases between the germline ends. Germline CDR1 reads KGHSH; CDR2 reads LQKENI. CDR3 protein: CASSSGVGLEQYV. CDR3 DNA: TGTGCCAGCTCGTCGGGGGTGGGCCTCGAGCAGTACGTC.

The genes are TRBV25-1 and TRBJ2-3; 7 bases are shared with TRBD2. Trimming took 2 bases from V and 2 from J; bases not matched to a gene: 13. Germline CDR1 and CDR2: MGHDK and SYGVNS. The CDR3 is made up of 18 amino acids. This CDR3 reads CASSEKYYGGSLTDTQYF. The CDR3 DNA reads TGTGCCAGCAGTGAAAAGTATTATGGCGGGAGTCTCACAGATACGCAGTATTTT.

This clone was seen a handful of times. V and J are TRBV7-8 and TRBJ2-7, with D tentatively TRBD2 (5 bases). This CDR3 contains 15 residues. Germline V gene lookup returns CDR1 SGHVS and CDR2 FQNEAQ. V was pared by 4 bases and J by 2 bases, with 15 bases between. CDR3 amino acids: CASSSQGSDTYEQYV. DNA of the CDR3: TGTGCCAGCAGCTCCCAAGGGAGCGATACCTACGAGCAGTACGTC.

Comments on this clone: The same CDR3 also results from other DNA sequences found in this sample. This chain links TRBV6-5 with TRBJ1-1; 7 nucleotides agree with TRBD1. Germline V gene data show CDR1 as MNHEY and CDR2 as SVGAGI. The CDR3 totals 15 residues. V lost 2 bases to trimming and J lost 5 bases; unmatched junction nucleotides: 8. CDR3 DNA sequence: TGTGCCAGCAGTTACGAGGGGGCGCGTGGGACTGAAGCTTTCTTT. It yields the protein CASSYEGARGTEAFF.

This sequence joins TRBV7-9 and TRBJ1-1; TRBD1 agrees at 9 bases. This CDR3 region has 15 residues. CDR1 SEHNR and CDR2 FQNEAQ come from the germline V gene (reference sequence). J gave up 4 bases and V 5 bases, and 8 bases lay outside the gene matches. The CDR3 DNA sequence: TGTGCCAGCAGCCCCCGACAGGGGGGTAGCACTGAAGCTTTCTTT. It translates to CASSPRQGGSTEAFF.

V is TRBV10-3 and J is TRBJ1-3, with 11 nucleotides matching TRBD1. Germline assignment: CDR1 ENHRY and CDR2 SYGVKD. The CDR3 runs to 13 residues. V trimming: 8 bases; J trimming: 3 bases; junction bases outside the gene matches: 0. The CDR3 DNA is TGTGCCATCGGGACAGGGGGTGGAAACACCATATATTTT. As protein: CAIGTGGGNTIYF.

This clone was observed a handful of times. The chain links TRBV30 to TRBJ1-5, with 9 bases lining up with TRBD1. This CDR3 comprises 15 residues. Per germline, CDR1 GTSNPN and CDR2 SVGIG (reference sequence). V shed 1 base, J shed 2 bases, and the junction held 3 bases outside the gene matches. For the CDR3, the DNA is TGTGCCTGGAGTGGGGACAGGGCGGGCAATCAGCCCCAGCATTTT. Translated, it gives CAWSGDRAGNQPQHF.

V and J are TRBV19 and TRBJ2-3; 10 bases are shared with TRBD2. This CDR3 has 19 residues. The germline CDR1 and CDR2 sequences are LNHDA and SQIVND (reference sequence). Germline trimming cut 0 bases from V and 4 bases from J; bases unmatched to any gene: 13. The CDR3 bases are TGTGCCAGTAGTATAGACCGTCGACTGAGCGGGGGGGACCCAGATACGCAGTATTTT. Its protein is CASSIDRRLSGGDPDTQYF. Full variable domain (outside the CDR3, taken from reference TRBV19 and TRBJ2-3): DGGITQSPKYLFRKEGQNVTLSCEQNLNHDAMYWYRQDPGQGLRLIYYSQIVNDFQKGDIAEGYSVSREKKESFPLTVTSAQKNPTAFYLCASSIDRRLSGGDPDTQYFGPGTRLTVL.

This chain links TRBV5-1 with TRBJ2-5; 9 bases are a match to TRBD2. V lost 4 bases, J lost 0 bases, and 7 bases stayed unmatched. The germline V gene has CDR1 SGHRS and CDR2 YFSETQ. This CDR3 is built from 16 residues. The chain's CDR3 is CASSLPGLAYQETQYF. In nucleotides, the CDR3 is TGCGCCAGCAGCCTACCGGGACTAGCTTACCAAGAGACCCAGTACTTC. Variable domain in full (rest from reference TRBV5-1 and TRBJ2-5): KAGVTQTPRYLIKTRGQQVTLSCSPISGHRSVSWYQQTPGQGLQFLFEYFSETQRNKGNFPGRFSGRQFSNSRSEMNVSTLELGDSALYLCASSLPGLAYQETQYFGPGTRLLVL.

V usage is TRBV6-5 and J usage is TRBJ1-1, with 9 positions matching TRBD1. Germline CDR1 reads MNHEY; CDR2 reads SVGAGI. V shed 4 bases and J 5 bases; nucleotides not matched to a gene: 11. The CDR3 is made up of 16 amino acids. The CDR3: CASSSSKQGAWTEAFF. CDR3 sequence (DNA): TGTGCCAGCAGTTCCTCGAAACAGGGGGCATGGACTGAAGCTTTCTTT.

This clone is a singleton in its sample. The CDR3 nucleotides read TGTGCCAGCAGTGACCAAGCGGGAGGAGCAGATACGCAGTATTTT. Translated: CASSDQAGGADTQYF. V gene TRBV6-1 combines with J gene TRBJ2-3; 9 bases line up with TRBD2. V shed 3 bases and J 4 bases; nucleotides not matched to a gene: 5. The CDR3 runs 15 residues. CDR1 and CDR2 (germline): MNHNS, SASEGT.

This clone appeared a few times. The chain uses TRBV5-6 and TRBJ1-4; D is possibly TRBD1 (5 bases). The CDR3 totals 16 residues. The germline V gene encodes CDR1 SGHDT and CDR2 YYEEEE. V lost 2 bases to trimming and J lost 8 bases, with 19 bases between them. CDR3 loop: CASSFGRGAYEEKLFF. The DNA for the CDR3 is TGTGCCAGCAGCTTTGGAAGGGGCGCGTATGAGGAAAAACTGTTTTTT.

The chain couples TRBV2 to TRBJ2-6; TRBD1 matches at 8 bases. Germline V CDR1 and CDR2: SNHLY, FYNNEI. Trimming took 4 bases from V and 4 from J; bases not matched to a gene: 9. The CDR3 spans 17 residues. The CDR3 sequence: CASSARQGRRGANVLTF. CDR3 bases: TGTGCCAGCAGTGCGCGACAGGGGAGAAGAGGGGCCAACGTCCTGACTTTC.

The chain combines TRBV5-6 with TRBJ2-7, with 10 bases that match TRBD2. Trimming removed 2 bases from V and 0 bases from J; junction bases left unmatched: 2. From germline, CDR1 is SGHDT and CDR2 YYEEEE. This CDR3 region has 15 residues. The DNA of the CDR3 is TGTGCCAGCAGCTTAGCGGGGGGGATCTCCTACGAGCAGTACGTC. This sequence encodes CASSLAGGISYEQYV.

The gene calls are TRBV5-1 and TRBJ2-2, with TRBD2 matching 7 bases. This CDR3 contains 16 residues. The junction had 2 bases not matched to a gene; V was cut back by 0 bases and J by 0 bases. The germline CDR1 and CDR2 sequences are SGHRS and YFSETQ. CDR3 region: CASSLDGGTNTGELFF. The CDR3 DNA reads as TGCGCCAGCAGCTTGGACGGGGGGACGAACACCGGGGAGCTGTTTTTT.

The chain has TRBV6-1 and TRBJ2-2; no firm D call. There are 17 residues in the CDR3. V was trimmed by 3 bases and J by 5 bases, leaving 19 bases between them. The V gene's germline CDR1 is MNHNS and CDR2 SASEGT. In DNA, the CDR3 is TGTGCCAGCAGTGATATTATACTTTGGAGTAGAACCGGGGAGCTGTTTTTT. Its protein product is CASSDIILWSRTGELFF.

V is TRBV25-1 and J is TRBJ2-1, with 10 bases that match TRBD1. Trimming took 8 bases from V and 6 from J; bases not matched to a gene: 13. This CDR3 has 16 amino acids. The V gene's germline CDR1 is MGHDK and CDR2 SYGVNS. In DNA form, the CDR3 reads TGTGCCAGCGTATCCCCAACTGGGACAGGGGTCAATGAGCAGTTCTTC. Translating it yields CASVSPTGTGVNEQFF.

This chain joins TRBV5-1 and TRBJ2-3, with D tentatively TRBD1 (8 bases). V was shortened by 3 bases and J by 14 bases, with 16 bases between the two germline ends. The CDR3 is 12 residues long. Germline CDR1 and CDR2: SGHRS and YFSETQ. The CDR3: CASSSYRGGPYF. CDR3 DNA sequence: TGCGCCAGCAGCTCTTACAGGGGGGGCCCGTATTTT.

V usage is TRBV5-1 and J usage is TRBJ2-2, with D possibly TRBD1 on 5 matching bases. This CDR3 contains 13 residues. Per the germline V gene, CDR1 is SGHRS and CDR2 is YFSETQ. The V and J ends lost 4 bases and 1 base respectively, with 5 bases between them. CDR3 bases: TGCGCCAGCAGCCAGGGGAACACCGGGGAGCTGTTTTTT. Translated, it gives CASSQGNTGELFF.

V usage is TRBV4-3 and J usage is TRBJ2-3; D is unresolved. Trimming removed 1 base at V and 8 bases at J, with 4 bases between. Per germline, CDR1 LGHNA and CDR2 YSLEER. The CDR3 length is 11 residues. CDR3 residues: CASSQGGTQYF. CDR3 nucleotide sequence: TGCGCCAGCAGCCAAGGCGGTACGCAGTATTTT.

CDR3 DNA: TGCGCCAGCAGCGCGGGACAGGGGCTAAATGAAAAACTGTTTTTT. Residues: CASSAGQGLNEKLFF. This chain links TRBV5-1 with TRBJ1-4; 10 bases match TRBD1. CDR3 length: 15 amino acids. V lost 4 bases to trimming and J lost 5 bases; unmatched junction nucleotides: 5. Germline V gene sequence: CDR1 SGHRS, CDR2 YFSETQ.

V is TRBV7-9 and J is TRBJ1-1, with D possibly TRBD1 on 6 matching bases. The CDR3 has 12 residues. Trimming took 10 bases from V and 4 from J, leaving 13 bases between them. Germline-derived CDR1 and CDR2 are SEHNR and FQNEAQ (reference sequence). The CDR3 region is CATKGGPTEAFF. CDR3 DNA sequence: TGTGCCACAAAAGGGGGTCCCACTGAAGCTTTCTTT.

The V and J genes are TRBV5-1 and TRBJ1-1; 10 bases are a match to TRBD1. Unmatched junction bases numbered 5, after V lost 5 bases and J lost 4 bases. Germline CDR1 SGHRS, CDR2 YFSETQ. The CDR3 is 14 residues long. CDR3 DNA: TGCGCCAGCAGGACAGGGGGCGCGGGCACTGAAGCTTTCTTT. Amino acids: CASRTGGAGTEAFF.